Detailed here is one T cell receptor (beta chain). The data stem from a study of blood T cell repertoires in COVID-19. Background on the study: The analysed material was cDNA or gDNA that came from T cells, B-cell-depleted T cells, or PBMCs.

As handled by the study authors: Reference gene primer amplification gave nucleated cell count estimates. Data came from immunoSEQ multiplex PCR; TCRdb stores just in-frame clones and leaves some out. The DNA was the basis for D and trimming; V, J and clone size are from that table. The sample carries about 110,000 clones, less than 75% recorded once. The CDR3 length is 15 residues. Germline V CDR1 and CDR2: SGHRS, YFSETQ. Trimming pared 0 bases from V and 2 bases from J, leaving 9 bases between. Sequencing was performed on peripheral blood. The rearrangement links TRBV5-1 to TRBJ2-1; possibly TRBD2 for D (5 bases). The receptor was isolated from a woman aged 40 to 50 with acute or convalescent COVID-19. This CDR3 is CASSLGGSAYNEQFF. DNA of the CDR3: TGCGCCAGCAGCTTGGGAGGGTCTGCCTACAATGAGCAGTTCTTC.